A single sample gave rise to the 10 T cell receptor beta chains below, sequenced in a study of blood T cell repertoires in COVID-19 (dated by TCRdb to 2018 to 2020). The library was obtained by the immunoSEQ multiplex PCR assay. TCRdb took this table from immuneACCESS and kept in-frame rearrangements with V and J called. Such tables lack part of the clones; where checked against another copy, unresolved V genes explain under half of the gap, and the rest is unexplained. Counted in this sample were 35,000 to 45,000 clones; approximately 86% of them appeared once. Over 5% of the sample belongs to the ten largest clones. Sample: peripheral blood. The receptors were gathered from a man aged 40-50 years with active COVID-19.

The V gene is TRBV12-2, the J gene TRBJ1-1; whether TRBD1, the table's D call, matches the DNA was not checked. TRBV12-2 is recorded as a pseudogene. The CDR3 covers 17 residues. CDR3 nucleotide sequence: TGTGCAAGACTTCGTCGTGGGACAGGGGGCCGGGGCACTGAAGCTTTCTTT. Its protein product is CARLRRGTGGRGTEAFF.

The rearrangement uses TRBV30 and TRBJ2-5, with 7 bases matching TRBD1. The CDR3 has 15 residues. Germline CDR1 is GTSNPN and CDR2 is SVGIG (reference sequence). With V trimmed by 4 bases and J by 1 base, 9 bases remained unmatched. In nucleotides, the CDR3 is TGTGCCTGGACCCCTGGGGCAGGGGGCCAAGAGACCCAGTACTTC. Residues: CAWTPGAGGQETQYF.

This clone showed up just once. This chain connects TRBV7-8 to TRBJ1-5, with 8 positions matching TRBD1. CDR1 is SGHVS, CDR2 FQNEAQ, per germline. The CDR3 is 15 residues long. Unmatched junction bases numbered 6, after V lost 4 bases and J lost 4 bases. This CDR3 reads CASSSTGAVNQPQHF. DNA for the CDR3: TGTGCCAGCAGCTCGACAGGGGCTGTGAATCAGCCCCAGCATTTT. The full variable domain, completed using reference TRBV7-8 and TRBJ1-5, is GAGVSQSPRYKVAKRGQDVALRCDPISGHVSLFWYQQALGQGPEFLTYFQNEAQLDKSGLPSDRFFAERPEGSVSTLKIQRTQQEDSAVYLCASSSTGAVNQPQHFGDGTRLSIL.

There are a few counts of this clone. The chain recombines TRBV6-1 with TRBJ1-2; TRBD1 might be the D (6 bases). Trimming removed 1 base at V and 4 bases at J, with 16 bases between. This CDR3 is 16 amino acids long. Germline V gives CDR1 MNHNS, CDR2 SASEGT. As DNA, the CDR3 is TGTGCCAGCAGTGAAGAGGGGGACAAACCGGGCTATGGCTACACCTTC. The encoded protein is CASSEEGDKPGYGYTF.

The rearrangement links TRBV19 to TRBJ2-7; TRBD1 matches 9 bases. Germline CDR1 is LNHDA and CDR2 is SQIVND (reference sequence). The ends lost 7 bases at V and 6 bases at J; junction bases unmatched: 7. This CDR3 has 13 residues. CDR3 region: CASTSDRGSEQYF. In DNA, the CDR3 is TGTGCCAGTACCTCCGACAGGGGGAGCGAGCAGTACTTC. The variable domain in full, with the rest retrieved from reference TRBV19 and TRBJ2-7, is DGGITQSPKYLFRKEGQNVTLSCEQNLNHDAMYWYRQDPGQGLRLIYYSQIVNDFQKGDIAEGYSVSREKKESFPLTVTSAQKNPTAFYLCASTSDRGSEQYFGPGTRLTVT.

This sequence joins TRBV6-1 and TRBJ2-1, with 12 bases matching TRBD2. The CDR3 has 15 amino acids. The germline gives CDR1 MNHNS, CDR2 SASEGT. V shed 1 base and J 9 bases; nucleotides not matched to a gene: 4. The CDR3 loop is CASSEGASGRGEQFF. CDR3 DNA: TGTGCCAGCAGTGAAGGGGCTAGCGGGAGGGGTGAGCAGTTCTTC.

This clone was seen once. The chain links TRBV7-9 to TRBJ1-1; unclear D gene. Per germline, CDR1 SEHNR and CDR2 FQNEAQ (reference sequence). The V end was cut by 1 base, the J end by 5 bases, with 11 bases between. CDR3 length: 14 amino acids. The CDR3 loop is CASSLGGWRTEAFF. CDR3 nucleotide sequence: TGTGCCAGCAGCTTAGGTGGTTGGAGGACTGAAGCTTTCTTT.

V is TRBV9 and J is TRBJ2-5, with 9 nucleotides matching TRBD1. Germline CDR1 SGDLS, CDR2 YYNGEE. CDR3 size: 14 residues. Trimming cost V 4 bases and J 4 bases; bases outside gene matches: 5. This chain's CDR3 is CASSPQTGGETQYF. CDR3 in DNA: TGTGCCAGCAGCCCCCAGACAGGGGGAGAGACCCAGTACTTC.

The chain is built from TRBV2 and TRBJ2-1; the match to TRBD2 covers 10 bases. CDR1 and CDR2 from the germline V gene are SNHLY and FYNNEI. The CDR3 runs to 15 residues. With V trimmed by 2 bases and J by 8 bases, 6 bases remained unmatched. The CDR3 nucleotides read TGTGCCAGCAGTGAAACTAGCGGGACCATGGATGAGCAGTTCTTC. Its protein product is CASSETSGTMDEQFF.

DNA of the CDR3: TGTGCCAGCAGTTACTCGAGGGGACAGGCCTTCTACGAGCAGTACTTC. It translates to CASSYSRGQAFYEQYF. The V gene is TRBV6-5, the J gene TRBJ2-7, with 8 bases identical to TRBD1. The CDR3 consists of 16 residues. Germline V gene data show CDR1 as MNHEY and CDR2 as SVGAGI. The V segment lost 0 bases and the J segment 3 bases; nucleotides outside the gene matches: 7.